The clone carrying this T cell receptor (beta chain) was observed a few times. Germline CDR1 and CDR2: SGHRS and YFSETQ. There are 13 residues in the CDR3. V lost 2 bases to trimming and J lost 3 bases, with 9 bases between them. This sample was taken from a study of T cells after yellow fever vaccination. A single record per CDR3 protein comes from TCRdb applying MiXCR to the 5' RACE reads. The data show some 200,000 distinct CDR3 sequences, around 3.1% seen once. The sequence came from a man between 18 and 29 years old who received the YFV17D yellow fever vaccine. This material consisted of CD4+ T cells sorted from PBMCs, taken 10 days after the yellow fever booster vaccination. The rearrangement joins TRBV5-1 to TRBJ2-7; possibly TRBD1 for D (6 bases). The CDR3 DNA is TGCGCCAGCAGCTTACAGGGTGGCTACGAGCAGTACGTC. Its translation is CASSLQGGYEQYV.